Sequencing of this T cell receptor (beta chain) was carried out in a study of T cell responses to AZD1222 COVID-19 vaccine (dated by TCRdb to the early 2020s). The study in broad terms: AZD1222 recipients with second doses at about 4 weeks or about 12 weeks were pooled, because spike-specific TCR depth and breadth did not differ between schedules. A total of under 250 trial participants underwent TCR sequencing, of whom under 220 had received two doses of AZD1222 and about 25 had received two doses of the MenACWY control vaccine. Enrollment into the trials was organized by age into subgroups of 18-55, 56-69 and 70-plus years, and those subgroups contained 148, 28 and 57 TCR-sequenced participants, respectively.

The time point label of this sample denotes: baseline before first vaccination. Samples from vaccinated people were obtained from the UK trials COV001 and COV002, which included a single-blind randomized controlled phase 2/3 trial of AZD1222 (ChAdOx1 nCoV-19) in healthy adults. For TCRbeta chain sequencing, PBMC samples were collected from trial participants at day 0 and at day 28 after the second dose. The CDR3 regions of human TCRbeta chains were subjected to immunosequencing. The authors' pipeline ran thus. TCRs in the repertoires were compared against a reference library of SARS-CoV-2-specific TCRs that had been generated with the MIRA antigen-specificity platform. Breadth was defined as the fraction of unique TCRs that were SARS-CoV-2-associated, and depth was defined as the fraction of total T cells that were SARS-CoV-2-associated. Each spike-specific TCR was assigned to its reactive spike region and to a CD4 or CD8 class using the MIRA data. Log10-transformed breadth and depth values were compared by one-way ANOVA with Sidak's multiple comparisons tests. What TCRdb holds here is the immuneACCESS table cut down to in-frame rearrangements. Part of the clones is not present; checked against another copy, under half of the missing clones reflect an unresolved V gene, and the others are unexplained. Clone size and V and J calls were adopted from that table, with D and trimming inferred from the DNA. The sample contains nearly 95,000 clones, almost 90% of them found a single time. The ten most abundant clones make up approximately 9.1% of the sample.

The trim is 2 bases for V and 4 bases for J, with a gap of 14 bases between the germline ends. There are 15 amino acids in the CDR3, from cysteine to phenylalanine inclusive. Just the 45-base CDR3 DNA is kept, in frame starting at base 1. For CDR1 and CDR2, the germline V gene (reference sequence) lists LNHDA and SQIVND. Worth noting for this clone: Its target antigen remains unknown. Base qualities are not recorded, but no much larger clone differs from it by a single base.

General findings and caveats noted by the study authors: Conclusions about previously exposed vaccinees are limited because only five to seven AZD1222 recipients were SARS-CoV-2 seropositive at baseline. Epitopes outside the regions mutated in the B.1.351 and B.1.1.7 variants were reportedly recognized by nearly half of the unique spike-specific TCRs. A significant rise in spike-specific TCR breadth and depth was observed after two AZD1222 doses relative to day 0 and relative to MenACWY recipients. Vaccine-associated CD4 TCRs spanned the whole spike protein, with dominant responses in regions 160-218 and 743-854. The 56-69-year group was small, and its depth increase did not reach significance, likely because of low power. Participants were mostly white British, with more females than males. The authors suggested clonal diversity may have been underestimated. Because no samples from the day 14 peak response were available, repertoires could be characterized only after the peak T cell response.

The chain was built from TRBV19 and TRBJ1-1; a confident D gene designation cannot be given. The sequenced sample was peripheral blood, obtained on day 0 of AZD1222 vaccination. The TCR originated in an adult in good health. The DNA sequence is TGTGCCAGTAGTATACCCCGGGCAGTGGGCACTGAAGCTTTCTTT. The translation is CASSIPRAVGTEAFF.